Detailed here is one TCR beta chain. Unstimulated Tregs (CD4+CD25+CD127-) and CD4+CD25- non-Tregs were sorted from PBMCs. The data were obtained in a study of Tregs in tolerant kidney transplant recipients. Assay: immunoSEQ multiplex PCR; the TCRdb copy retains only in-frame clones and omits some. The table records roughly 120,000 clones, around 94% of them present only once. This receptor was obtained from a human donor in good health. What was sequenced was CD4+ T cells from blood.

CDR3 DNA: TGTGCCAGCAGCGAGGTGGACACTGAAGCTTTCTTT. It encodes CASSEVDTEAFF. The chain is built from TRBV2 and TRBJ1-1; no reliable D call. Trimming removed 6 bases from V and 3 bases from J, with 8 bases in between. This CDR3 is built from 12 residues. Germline-derived CDR1 and CDR2 are SNHLY and FYNNEI.